This TCR beta chain emerged from a study of response to subunit inactivated influenza vaccine (dated by TCRdb to between 2018 and 2020). Notes on the research overall: Deep quantitative T cell receptor repertoire profiling was used in the study to track responses to a trivalent subunit inactivated influenza vaccine.

Libraries were made using RT-PCR. Sequenced on an Illumina HiSeq 2500. The public reads were quality trimmed at Q25 with fastp and then assembled into clones with MiXCR by TCRdb, keeping productive beta chains. Identical CDR3 proteins give one entry, which carries the most common genes and DNA. The sample table holds around 530,000 distinct CDR3 sequences, of which over 9.5% were seen once. The top ten clonotypes cover 10% of the sample. General study outcomes and caveats: The authors suggested that each seasonal influenza vaccination may recruit only a limited number of new T cells.

With respect to this clonotype: No antigen is known for it. Base qualities are not at hand, and no much larger clone is one base apart.

CDR1 and CDR2, per the germline V gene (reference sequence), are LGHDT and YNNKEL. The CDR3 numbers 15 residues from cysteine through phenylalanine. The sequence is cut down to CDR3 DNA, 45 bases in frame from base 1. Trimming leaves V shorter by 4 bases and J shorter by 3 bases, with the junction holding 8 bases beyond the gene matches. The material was PBMCs from blood, obtained on the day of vaccination. The source of this sequence is a man between 50 and 59 years old who received an inactivated influenza vaccine. Donor details come from another sample of the same person, matched by shared clones. The chain is made from TRBV3-1 and TRBJ2-7, with 8 middle bases fitting TRBD2. The CDR3 region reads CASSPFNGGVYEQYF. The sequenced DNA is TGTGCCAGCAGCCCCTTTAACGGGGGGGTCTACGAGCAGTACTTC.